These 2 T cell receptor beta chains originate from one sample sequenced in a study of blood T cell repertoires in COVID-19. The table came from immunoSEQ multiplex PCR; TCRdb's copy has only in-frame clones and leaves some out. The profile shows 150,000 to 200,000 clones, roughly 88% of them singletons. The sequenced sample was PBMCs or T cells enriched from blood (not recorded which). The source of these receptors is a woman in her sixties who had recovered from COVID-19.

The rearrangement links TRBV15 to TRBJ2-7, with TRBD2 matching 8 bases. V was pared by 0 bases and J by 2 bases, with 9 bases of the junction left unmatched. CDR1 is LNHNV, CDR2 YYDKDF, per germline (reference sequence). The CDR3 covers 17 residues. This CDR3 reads CATSRDDRNGRAYEQYF. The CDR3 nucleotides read TGTGCCACCAGCAGAGATGATCGGAACGGGAGGGCCTACGAGCAGTACTTC.

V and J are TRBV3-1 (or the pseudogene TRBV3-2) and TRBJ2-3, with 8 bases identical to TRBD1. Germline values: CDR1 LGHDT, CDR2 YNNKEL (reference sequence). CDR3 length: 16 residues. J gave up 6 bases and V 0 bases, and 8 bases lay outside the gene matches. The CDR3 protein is CASSQDPETGADTQYF. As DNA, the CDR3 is TGTGCCAGCAGCCAAGATCCCGAGACAGGGGCGGATACGCAGTATTTT.